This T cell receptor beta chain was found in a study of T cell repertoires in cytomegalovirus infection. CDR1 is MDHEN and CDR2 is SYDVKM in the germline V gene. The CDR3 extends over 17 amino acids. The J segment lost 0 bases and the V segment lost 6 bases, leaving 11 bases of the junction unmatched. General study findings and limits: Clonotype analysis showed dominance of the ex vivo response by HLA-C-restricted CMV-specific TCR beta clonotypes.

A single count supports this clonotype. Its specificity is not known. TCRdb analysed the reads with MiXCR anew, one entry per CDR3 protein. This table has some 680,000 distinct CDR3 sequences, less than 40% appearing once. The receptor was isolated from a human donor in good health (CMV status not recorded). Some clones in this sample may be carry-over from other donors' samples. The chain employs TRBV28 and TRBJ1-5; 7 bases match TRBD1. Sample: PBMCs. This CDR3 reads CASRGGGTAYSNQPQHF. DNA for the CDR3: TGTGCCAGCAGGGGGGGGGGGACAGCCTATAGCAATCAGCCCCAGCATTTT. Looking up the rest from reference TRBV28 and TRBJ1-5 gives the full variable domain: DVKVTQSSRYLVKRTGEKVFLECVQDMDHENMFWYRQDPGLGLRLIYFSYDVKMKEKGDIPEGYSVSREKKERFSLILESASTNQTSMYLCASRGGGTAYSNQPQHFGDGTRLSIL.